This T cell receptor (beta chain) was found in a study of T cells in localized non-small cell lung cancer. Study findings and constraints: Longer overall survival associated with higher blood T cell density; shorter survival with higher adjacent-lung clonality. Uninvolved adjacent lung showed higher T cell clonality than tumor.

Germline-derived CDR1 and CDR2 are MNHEY and SVGAGI. V was trimmed by 2 bases and J by 4 bases, leaving 11 bases between them. The CDR3 is 15 amino acids. In regard to this clone: Its antigen is unknown.

Sequenced by immunoSEQ multiplex PCR; TCRdb stores in-frame clones only, minus some. The repertoire holds about 25,000 clones, with 80% to 95% as singletons. This rearrangement joins TRBV6-5 to TRBJ2-2; D uncertain. Source: peripheral blood, taken before any cancer treatment. The receptor was isolated from a woman aged 35 to 69 with stage I lung adenocarcinoma. CDR3: CASSYNGLGTGELFF. DNA for the CDR3: TGTGCCAGCAGTTACAACGGTCTGGGCACCGGGGAGCTGTTTTTT.